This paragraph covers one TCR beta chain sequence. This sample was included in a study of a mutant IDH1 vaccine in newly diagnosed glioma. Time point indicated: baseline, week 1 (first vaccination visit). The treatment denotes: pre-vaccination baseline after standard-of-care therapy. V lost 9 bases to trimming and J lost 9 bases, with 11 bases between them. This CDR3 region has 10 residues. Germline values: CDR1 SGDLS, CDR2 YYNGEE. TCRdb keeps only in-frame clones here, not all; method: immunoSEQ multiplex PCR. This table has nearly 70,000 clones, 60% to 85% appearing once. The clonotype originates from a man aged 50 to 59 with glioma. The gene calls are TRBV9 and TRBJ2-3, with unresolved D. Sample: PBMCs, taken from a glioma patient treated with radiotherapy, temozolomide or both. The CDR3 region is CATLAETQYF. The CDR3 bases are TGTGCCACCCTCGCGGAGACGCAGTATTTT.